The 19 T cell receptor beta chains presented below share a single source sample, sequenced in a study of CD8 T cells in Susac syndrome. Reverse transcription of roughly 0.45 to 1 ug RNA was carried out with random hexamers. TCRdb itself ran the immunoSEQ multiplex PCR reads through MiXCR, one entry per CDR3 protein. The data show some 300,000 distinct CDR3 sequences, approximately 90% seen once. Sequencing was performed on CD8+ T cells from PBMCs. The receptors here all came from a human donor with multiple sclerosis.

V and J are TRBV23-1 and TRBJ2-1; possible D gene TRBD1, 6 bases. TRBV23-1 is an ORF; its function is uncertain. The CDR3 length is 12 residues. Trimming removed 8 bases at V and 7 bases at J, with 12 bases between. CDR3 bases: TGCGCCAGCCCTTCAGGGGTGAATGAGCAGTTCTTC. Translating gives CASPSGVNEQFF.

The chain uses TRBV10-2 and TRBJ2-5; the D is unclear. CDR3 size: 12 residues. The V and J ends lost 6 bases and 3 bases respectively, with 8 bases between them. From germline, CDR1 is WSHSY and CDR2 SAAADI. The CDR3 reads CASREPKETQYF. The CDR3 DNA follows: TGCGCCAGCAGGGAGCCGAAAGAGACCCAGTACTTC.

The chain couples TRBV9 to TRBJ2-1; D uncertain. The germline V and J ends were trimmed by 4 bases and 0 bases, with 14 bases remaining between them. Per the germline V gene, CDR1 is SGDLS and CDR2 is YYNGEE. The CDR3 has 16 amino acids. The CDR3 DNA is TGTGCCAGCAGCTCCCCGACTCCTAGCTCCTACAATGAGCAGTTCTTC. Translating it yields CASSSPTPSSYNEQFF.

The rearrangement uses TRBV14 and TRBJ2-5; D possibly corresponds to TRBD1 (5 bases). Germline-derived CDR1 and CDR2 are SGHDN and FVKESK. The CDR3 consists of 13 residues. Trimming took 6 bases from V and 2 from J, leaving 10 bases between them. The DNA for the CDR3 is TGTGCCAGCAGAGACAGCCTACAAGAGACCCAGTACTTC. The encoded protein is CASRDSLQETQYF. Full variable domain (outside the CDR3, taken from reference TRBV14 and TRBJ2-5): EAGVTQFPSHSVIEKGQTVTLRCDPISGHDNLYWYRRVMGKEIKFLLHFVKESKQDESGMPNNRFLAERTGGTYSTLKVQPAELEDSGVYFCASRDSLQETQYFGPGTRLLVL.

The rearrangement uses TRBV27 and TRBJ2-7, with 14 bases aligning to TRBD2. The CDR3 has 15 amino acids. The V gene end was trimmed by 5 bases and the J gene end by 6 bases; junction bases not matched to a gene: 6. Germline-derived CDR1 and CDR2 are MNHEY and SMNVEV (reference sequence). The DNA for the CDR3 is TGTGCCAGCAGTACCGGACTAGCGGGGGGCCGCGAGCAGTACTTC. Protein sequence: CASSTGLAGGREQYF.

This clonotype was seen just once. In DNA, the CDR3 is TGTGCCTACCCGGACACCGGGGAGCTGTTTTTT. Amino acid sequence: CAYPDTGELFF. The chain links TRBV30 to TRBJ2-2; D is undetermined. Germline CDR1 GTSNPN, CDR2 SVGIG (reference sequence). This CDR3 contains 11 residues. V lost 7 bases, J lost 3 bases, and 6 bases lay in between.

The CDR3 region has the DNA TGCAGCGTTCTGGGCGGACTCTCCTACGAGCAGTACTTC. Protein: CSVLGGLSYEQYF. The chain employs TRBV29-1 and TRBJ2-7, with TRBD2 as a possible D gene (5 bases). Trimming took 5 bases from V and 0 from J, leaving 11 bases between them. Germline V lookup: CDR1 SQVTM, CDR2 ANQGSEA. This CDR3 is built from 13 residues.

This sequence joins TRBV2 and TRBJ1-2; 7 bases map to TRBD1. The CDR3 spans 15 residues. Germline loops: CDR1 SNHLY, CDR2 FYNNEI. The CDR3 loop is CATMTLTGNGDGYTF. CDR3 nucleotide sequence: TGTGCTACCATGACTCTGACAGGGAACGGGGATGGCTACACCTTC.

Written as DNA, the CDR3 is TGTGCCAGCAGATTTGGGGGGGGATATAATTCACCCCTCCACTTT. Translated: CASRFGGGYNSPLHF. This sequence joins TRBV28 and TRBJ1-6, with a possible D match to TRBD1 (5 bases). The CDR3 totals 15 residues. Germline assignment: CDR1 MDHEN and CDR2 SYDVKM. V shed 6 bases and J shed 4 bases, with 13 bases lying between them.

This clonotype has only a few counts. This chain links TRBV7-2 with TRBJ1-1, with D unresolved. From germline, CDR1 is SGHTA and CDR2 FQGNSA. The germline V and J ends were trimmed by 3 bases and 3 bases, with 2 bases remaining between them. The CDR3 extends over 11 amino acids. CDR3 coding DNA: TGTGCCAGCAGCTTTCACACTGAAGCTTTCTTT. Protein: CASSFHTEAFF.

The chain carries TRBV20-1 and TRBJ2-7, with 8 bases matching TRBD2. The CDR3 extends over 15 amino acids. Germline V CDR1 and CDR2: DFQATT, SNEGSKA (reference sequence). J was trimmed by 1 base and V by 3 bases; bases with no gene match: 8. The DNA for the CDR3 is TGCAGTGCTAGCGGGGTGACTAGCGAGTCCTACGAGCAGTACTTC. It encodes CSASGVTSESYEQYF.

The chain employs TRBV7-9 and TRBJ2-7, with D hard to call. CDR1 is SEHNR and CDR2 is FQNEAQ in the germline V gene (reference sequence). This CDR3 is built from 12 residues. Trimming left V 2 bases short and J 5 bases short, with 7 bases between. The CDR3 bases are TGTGCCAGCAGCTTATCTTTCGACGAGCAGTACTTC. It codes for CASSLSFDEQYF.

This clonotype has just one count. This rearrangement joins TRBV29-1 to TRBJ2-5; no clear D gene. The V and J ends lost 4 bases and 1 base respectively, with 7 bases between them. This CDR3 is 12 amino acids long. Germline V gene lookup returns CDR1 SQVTM and CDR2 ANQGSEA. The CDR3: CSVVWIQETQYF. CDR3 bases: TGCAGCGTTGTGTGGATCCAAGAGACCCAGTACTTC.

This clonotype has only a few counts. The gene calls are TRBV3-1 and TRBJ2-3; maybe TRBD2 (6 bases). V lost 1 base and J 0 bases, leaving 8 bases between the germline ends. There are 15 residues in the CDR3. The germline V gene encodes CDR1 LGHDT and CDR2 YNNKEL (reference sequence). As DNA, the CDR3 is TGTGCCAGCAGCCAAGGCGGGGCTAGCACAGATACGCAGTATTTT. Translating gives CASSQGGASTDTQYF.

V usage is TRBV15 and J usage is TRBJ2-3; D may correspond to TRBD1 or TRBD2 (6 bases each). This CDR3 region has 15 residues. CDR1 is LNHNV and CDR2 is YYDKDF in the germline V gene (reference sequence). V lost 4 bases, J lost 6 bases, and 17 bases lay in between. The chain's CDR3 is CATSKGQGEADTQYF. CDR3 nucleotide sequence: TGTGCCACCAGCAAGGGACAAGGGGAGGCGGATACGCAGTATTTT.

Only one count was recorded for this clonotype. The gene calls are TRBV12-3 or TRBV12-4 and TRBJ2-7; 14 nucleotides line up with TRBD2. This CDR3 is built from 15 residues. V shed 6 bases, J shed 5 bases, and the junction held 6 bases outside the gene matches. CDR3 nucleotide sequence: TGTGCCAGCAGGGAGGGACTAGCGGGGGTCGACGAGCAGTACTTC. It translates to CASREGLAGVDEQYF.

The chain links TRBV7-9 to TRBJ1-2, with D hard to call. Trimming left V 3 bases short and J 4 bases short, with 6 bases between. The CDR3 spans 12 residues. Germline V gene sequence: CDR1 SEHNR, CDR2 FQNEAQ (reference sequence). CDR3 nucleotides: TGTGCCAGCAGCTTTACGGCCTATGGCTACACCTTC. The encoded protein is CASSFTAYGYTF. Looking up the rest from reference TRBV7-9 and TRBJ1-2 gives the full variable domain: DTGVSQNPRHKITKRGQNVTFRCDPISEHNRLYWYRQTLGQGPEFLTYFQNEAQLEKSRLLSDRFSAERPKGSFSTLEIQRTEQGDSAMYLCASSFTAYGYTFGSGTRLTVV.

CDR3 coding DNA: TGTGCCAGTACCGATAACAATGAGCAGTTCTTC. The encoded protein is CASTDNNEQFF. The chain joins TRBV19 to TRBJ2-1; no clear D gene. This CDR3 has 11 amino acids. V lost 7 bases and J 5 bases, leaving 6 bases between the germline ends. CDR1 is LNHDA, CDR2 SQIVND, per germline (reference sequence).

The chain employs TRBV27 and TRBJ1-1; D is unresolved. CDR1 is MNHEY, CDR2 SMNVEV, per germline (reference sequence). This CDR3 region has 13 residues. The ends were cut back, 6 bases at V and 7 bases at J, with 15 bases in the middle. Here the CDR3 DNA reads TGTGCCAGCAGCCTTGCCGGGAAGATTGAAGCTTTCTTT. It is translated as CASSLAGKIEAFF.